Below, 20 T cell receptor beta chains from the same sample are listed, as sequenced in a study of CD8 T cells in Susac syndrome. cDNA came from about 0.5 to 1 ug RNA primed by random hexamers. TCRdb reanalysed the immunoSEQ multiplex PCR reads using MiXCR and keeps one entry per CDR3 protein. The top ten clones hold 0.1% of a sample with roughly 250,000 distinct CDR3 sequences, 90% to 97% of them seen once. The material sequenced was CD4+ T cells from PBMCs. The receptors originated from a human donor with Susac syndrome.

In this sample, this clonotype turned up once. The V and J genes are TRBV30 and TRBJ2-2; tentative D call: TRBD2 (5 bases). The CDR3 has 14 amino acids. V was shortened by 2 bases and J by 4 bases, with 11 bases between the two germline ends. Germline-derived CDR1 and CDR2 are GTSNPN and SVGIG (reference sequence). The CDR3 sequence: CAWSRGVVTGELFF. The CDR3 region has the DNA TGTGCCTGGAGTCGGGGAGTTGTCACCGGGGAGCTGTTTTTT.

The rearrangement links TRBV20-1 to TRBJ1-5; tentatively, D is TRBD1 (6 bases). The CDR3 loop spans 12 amino acids. V shed 5 bases and J shed 5 bases, with 10 bases lying between them. Germline V gene data show CDR1 as DFQATT and CDR2 as SNEGSKA (reference sequence). The CDR3 region has the DNA TGCAGTGCTGAGGACAGAGATCAGCCCCAGCATTTT. Its translation is CSAEDRDQPQHF.

This chain links TRBV20-1 with TRBJ1-1; no reliable D call. The CDR3 has 10 residues. V lost 6 bases and J lost 5, with 7 bases in between. CDR1 is DFQATT and CDR2 is SNEGSKA in the germline V gene (reference sequence). The CDR3 sequence: CSAQRTEAFF. The DNA for the CDR3 is TGCAGTGCCCAGAGGACTGAAGCTTTCTTT.

The chain has TRBV29-1 and TRBJ2-1, with 10 bases lining up with TRBD2. This CDR3 has 14 amino acids. The V and J ends lost 5 bases and 5 bases, in that order; junction bases with no gene match: 6. From germline, CDR1 is SQVTM and CDR2 ANQGSEA. The CDR3 is CSVYGLAEHNEQFF. The CDR3 nucleotides are TGCAGCGTTTATGGACTAGCGGAACACAATGAGCAGTTCTTC.

CDR3 residues: CSARDYSEAFF. The CDR3 coding sequence is TGCAGTGCTAGAGATTATAGTGAAGCTTTCTTT. The gene calls are TRBV20-1 and TRBJ1-1; D is uncertain. Trimming removed 0 bases at V and 7 bases at J, with 6 bases between. Germline V gives CDR1 DFQATT, CDR2 SNEGSKA (reference sequence). The CDR3 is 11 amino acids.

The chain recombines TRBV5-4 with TRBJ2-1, with unresolved D. The CDR3 covers 14 residues. The V gene lost 0 bases and the J gene lost 4 bases, with 8 bases spanning the gap. The germline gives CDR1 SGHNT, CDR2 YYREEE (reference sequence). CDR3 region: CASSLEAEYNEQFF. The CDR3 DNA is TGTGCCAGCAGCTTGGAGGCGGAGTACAATGAGCAGTTCTTC.

This clonotype was picked up one time. The chain uses TRBV12-3 or TRBV12-4 and TRBJ1-5; unclear D gene. V lost 2 bases to trimming and J lost 7 bases, with 6 bases between them. CDR3 length equals 12 residues. CDR3 sequence (DNA): TGTGCCAGCAGTTTACAGTCCCAGCCCCAGCATTTT. This sequence encodes CASSLQSQPQHF.

This rearrangement joins TRBV10-3 to TRBJ2-6; TRBD1 matches 9 bases. The CDR3 runs 17 residues. Germline-derived CDR1 and CDR2 are ENHRY and SYGVKD. Trimming at V came to 6 bases and at J to 0 bases, leaving 6 bases not matched to a gene. CDR3 in DNA: TGTGCCATCAGCGGTGGACAGGGGATCTCTGGGGCCAACGTCCTGACTTTC. Protein sequence: CAISGGQGISGANVLTF.

This chain connects TRBV4-1 to TRBJ2-5; 7 bases map to TRBD1. Germline V gives CDR1 MGHRA, CDR2 YSYEKL. J was trimmed by 5 bases and V by 1 base; bases with no gene match: 10. The length of the CDR3 is 16 residues. This CDR3 reads CASSQARGQLIETQYF. The CDR3 DNA reads TGCGCCAGCAGCCAAGCCCGGGGACAGTTGATCGAGACCCAGTACTTC.

The chain has TRBV4-1 and TRBJ1-2; D unresolved. V lost 0 bases and J 5 bases, leaving 16 bases between the germline ends. The CDR3 loop spans 16 amino acids. Germline V CDR1 and CDR2: MGHRA, YSYEKL. The CDR3 coding sequence is TGCGCCAGCAGCCAAGACCTCTGGGCAGATCGATATGGCTACACCTTC. Translated: CASSQDLWADRYGYTF.

This chain connects TRBV7-3 to TRBJ1-2, with TRBD1 matching over 7 bases. The CDR3 is made up of 14 amino acids. Unmatched junction bases numbered 7, after V lost 1 base and J lost 8 bases. Germline V lookup: CDR1 SGHTA, CDR2 FQGTGA. CDR3 residues: CASSLMGTVNGYTF. CDR3 nucleotide sequence: TGTGCCAGCAGCTTAATGGGGACAGTGAACGGCTACACCTTC.

This clonotype was detected once. The rearrangement links TRBV3-1 to TRBJ2-1; weak D call: TRBD2 (6 bases). The CDR3 sequence is 13 residues long. Germline CDR1 reads LGHDT; CDR2 reads YNNKEL (reference sequence). Trimming stripped 4 bases from V and 10 bases from J, with 14 bases between. This CDR3 reads CASSPVGSLEQFF. The CDR3 bases are TGTGCCAGCAGCCCCGTCGGGAGCTTAGAGCAGTTCTTC.

V usage is TRBV28 and J usage is TRBJ2-7; unclear D gene. Germline V gene lookup returns CDR1 MDHEN and CDR2 SYDVKM. This CDR3 has 15 amino acids. V lost 4 bases to trimming and J lost 0 bases, with 13 bases between them. The CDR3 protein is CASSYQSTSSYEQYF. CDR3 bases: TGTGCCAGCAGTTACCAGTCAACAAGCTCCTACGAGCAGTACTTC.

V usage is TRBV29-1 and J usage is TRBJ2-3, with a possible D match to TRBD2 (5 bases). Per germline, CDR1 SQVTM and CDR2 ANQGSEA. The V end lost 4 bases, the J end lost 8 bases, and 7 bases lay between the germline ends. This CDR3 has 10 amino acids. Here the CDR3 reads CSVVEVTQYF. CDR3 nucleotides: TGCAGCGTTGTGGAGGTTACGCAGTATTTT.

The chain carries TRBV12-3 or TRBV12-4 and TRBJ1-5; no clear D gene. This CDR3 has 12 residues. Trimming cost V 9 bases and J 0 bases, with 6 bases left between them. This CDR3 reads CARRYSNQPQHF. As DNA, the CDR3 is TGTGCCAGGCGTTATAGCAATCAGCCCCAGCATTTT.

The V gene is TRBV30, the J gene TRBJ2-5, with 9 positions matching TRBD1. This CDR3 region has 16 residues. The V gene's germline CDR1 is GTSNPN and CDR2 SVGIG (reference sequence). V was pared by 2 bases and J by 4 bases, with 11 bases of the junction left unmatched. The CDR3 DNA reads TGTGCCTGGAGTATGCCCGGGACAGGGCGTGGAGAGACCCAGTACTTC. This sequence encodes CAWSMPGTGRGETQYF.

CDR3 sequence: CASAGGSEETQYF. The CDR3 nucleotides are TGTGCCAGCGCGGGAGGGTCCGAAGAGACCCAGTACTTC. The rearrangement uses TRBV9 and TRBJ2-5; 9 bases fit TRBD2. The germline gives CDR1 SGDLS, CDR2 YYNGEE. The CDR3 is 13 amino acids. J gave up 3 bases and V 7 bases, and 4 bases lay outside the gene matches.

The V call is TRBV20-1, the J call TRBJ2-2, with TRBD1 matching over 8 bases. Trimming removed 6 bases from V and 6 bases from J; junction bases left unmatched: 9. The CDR3 is made up of 14 amino acids. CDR1 is DFQATT and CDR2 is SNEGSKA in the germline V gene (reference sequence). The CDR3 nucleotides are TGCAGTGCCGAACGGACAGGGTTCCCCGGGGAGCTGTTTTTT. Amino acid sequence: CSAERTGFPGELFF.

V and J are TRBV9 and TRBJ1-1; a possible D gene is TRBD1 (6 bases). Germline-derived CDR1 and CDR2 are SGDLS and YYNGEE. The CDR3 loop spans 14 amino acids. Trimming removed 0 bases at V and 3 bases at J, with 9 bases between. The CDR3 spells CASSVDYRDTEAFF. The CDR3 DNA follows: TGTGCCAGCAGCGTAGACTACAGGGACACTGAAGCTTTCTTT.

The rearrangement joins TRBV15 to TRBJ1-1; the D is unclear. Deletions cut 0 bases from V and 8 bases from J, with 10 bases between. The CDR3 contains 13 residues. Germline values: CDR1 LNHNV, CDR2 YYDKDF (reference sequence). The CDR3 nucleotides read TGTGCCACCAGCAGAGATGTGGTAGCAGAAGCTTTCTTT. Its translation: CATSRDVVAEAFF.